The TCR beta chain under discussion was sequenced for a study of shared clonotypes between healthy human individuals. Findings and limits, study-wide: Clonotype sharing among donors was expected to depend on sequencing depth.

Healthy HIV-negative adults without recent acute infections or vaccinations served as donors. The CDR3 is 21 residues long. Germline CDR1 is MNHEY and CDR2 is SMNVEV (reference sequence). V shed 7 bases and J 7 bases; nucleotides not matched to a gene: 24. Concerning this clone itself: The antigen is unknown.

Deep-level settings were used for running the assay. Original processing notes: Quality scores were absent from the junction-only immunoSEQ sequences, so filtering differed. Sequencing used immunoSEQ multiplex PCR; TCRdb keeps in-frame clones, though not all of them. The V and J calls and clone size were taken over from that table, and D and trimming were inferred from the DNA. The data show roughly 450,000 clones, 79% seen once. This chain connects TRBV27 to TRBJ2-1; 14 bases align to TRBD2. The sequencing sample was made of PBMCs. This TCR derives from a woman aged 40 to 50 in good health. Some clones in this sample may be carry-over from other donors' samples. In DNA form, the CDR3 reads TGTGCCAGCAAACCCAACCTACCGGGACTAGCGGGAGCTCCCCGGTTGAATGAGCAGTTCTTC. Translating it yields CASKPNLPGLAGAPRLNEQFF.